This entry is about one T cell receptor (beta chain). No antigen is known for it. The sample originates from a study of PD-1 blockade in classical Hodgkin lymphoma. CDR3 length equals 17 residues. The germline V and J ends were trimmed by 5 bases and 1 base, with 18 bases remaining between them. CDR1 and CDR2 (germline): SGHAT, FQNNGV. The time point was: cycle 4 day 1 (C4D1), after more than five weeks of nivolumab. Each patient relapsed following autologous stem cell transplantation, and prior brentuximab vedotin exposure differed. Study-wide results and limits: With respect to the repertoire differences, their causes, possibly disease activity or prior therapy, remain undefined. Diminished baseline TCR diversity has been reported in newly diagnosed patients relative to healthy donors. Partial responders and progressors had significantly lower baseline TCR diversity.

Generated by immunoSEQ multiplex PCR, the TCRdb table keeps only in-frame clones and is missing some. The sample carries fewer than 95,000 clones, around 80% recorded once. J is TRBJ2-1 and V is TRBV11-2, with D possibly being TRBD1 or TRBD2 (5 bases each). The sample consisted of peripheral blood mononuclear cells (PBMCs), taken before the fourth cycle of nivolumab. This receptor was taken from a human donor with classical Hodgkin lymphoma. In DNA form, the CDR3 reads TGTGCCAGCAGCCGGGGCAGGATGGGTCGGTCCTACAATGAGCAGTTCTTC. Residues: CASSRGRMGRSYNEQFF.